The 3 T cell receptor beta chains in this list originate from one sample, sequenced in a study of cytomegalovirus exposure and HLA in healthy donors listed by TCRdb under 2017. The library was prepared using the immunoSEQ multiplex PCR assay. A mixture of 60 forward primers for TCR Vbeta segments and 13 reverse primers for TCR Jbeta segments was used in the multiplex PCR. Drawn from immuneACCESS, this table holds only the in-frame rearrangements with V and J called that TCRdb kept. Clones are partly lost; checked studies trace under half to an unresolved V gene and leave the rest unexplained. Here the sample has 95,000 to 100,000 clones; roughly 80% occur a single time. Roughly 7.7% of the sample belongs to the ten largest clones. The sample comprised PBMCs. Receptor source: a female donor in good health and CMV-seronegative.

The chain carries TRBV4-1 and TRBJ1-2, with a possible D match to TRBD1 (6 bases). The V end lost 4 bases, the J end lost 2 bases, and 14 bases lay between the germline ends. This CDR3 is 15 amino acids long. CDR1 and CDR2 from the germline V gene are MGHRA and YSYEKL. CDR3 DNA: TGCGCCAGCAGCCTTGTGCAGGGGTTAAACTATGGCTACACCTTC. Translating gives CASSLVQGLNYGYTF.

Here the CDR3 reads CASGSARERGFTEAFF. CDR3 coding DNA: TGTGCTAGTGGGTCCGCCCGAGAAAGGGGCTTCACTGAAGCTTTCTTT. The chain employs TRBV12-5 and TRBJ1-1, with a tentative D call TRBD1 (5 bases). Per the germline V gene, CDR1 is LGHNT and CDR2 is FRNRAP. The CDR3 sequence is 16 residues long. The V end lost 6 bases, the J end lost 4 bases, and 21 bases lay between the germline ends.

There are a few counts of this clone. This chain joins TRBV30 and TRBJ2-3, with a weak D call TRBD2 (5 bases). Germline V gene lookup returns CDR1 GTSNPN and CDR2 SVGIG (reference sequence). With 5 bases removed from V and 2 bases from J, the gap between germline ends came to 11 bases. The CDR3 runs to 13 residues. The CDR3 coding sequence is TGTGCCTGGCGGGGTAAAAACACAGATACGCAGTATTTT. Translating gives CAWRGKNTDTQYF.